This T cell receptor (beta chain) derives from a study of blood T cells in healthy people across ages. Using a J-beta primer mix together with a sample-barcoded 5' primer, a second PCR was run for roughly 7 to 12 cycles. TCRdb independently ran MiXCR on the 5' RACE reads; one entry per CDR3 protein. The data show fewer than 2 million distinct CDR3 sequences, about two fifths seen once. The CDR3 contains 13 residues. CDR1 and CDR2 (germline): SGDLS, YYNGEE. The V gene lost 0 bases and the J gene lost 9 bases, with 12 bases spanning the gap. The chain links TRBV9 to TRBJ1-2; D call uncertain. The receptor's source is a human donor in good health. The sequencing sample was made of blood. The CDR3: CASSVVEGRSYTF. In DNA, the CDR3 is TGTGCCAGCAGCGTAGTAGAAGGTCGTAGCTACACCTTC.